This T cell receptor beta chain was obtained from a study of Ad26.COV2.S vaccination and SARS-CoV-2 variants. Study overall: The donor was enrolled in the Ad26.COV2.S arm of the COV1001 trial. Overall study results and limits: Spike-specific CD8+ and CD4+ T cell responses reportedly showed substantial breadth after vaccination.

Assay used: immunoSEQ multiplex PCR; TCRdb lists only in-frame clones, some missing. The sample holds roughly 300,000 clones; 86% are singletons and the top ten take roughly 10%. Notes on this clone: Its antigen remains unknown.

The treatment denotes: some 19 received Ad26.COV2.S at low or high dose, single or two shots; several received placebo; per-sample allocation not given. Sampling took place 63 days after the first vaccine or placebo injection. The CDR3 length is 15 residues. Germline CDR1 is SGHRS and CDR2 is YFSETQ. V was pared by 4 bases and J by 0 bases, with 3 bases of the junction left unmatched. V gene TRBV5-1 combines with J gene TRBJ2-3; TRBD1 matches at 9 bases. The sample here was peripheral blood, taken in a trial of Ad26.COV2.S vaccine versus placebo. This TCR came from a person aged 18-60 years who received the Ad26.COV2.S COVID-19 vaccine or a placebo. The CDR3 region has the DNA TGCGCCAGCAGCGCGGACAGGGGAAGCACAGATACGCAGTATTTT. Translation: CASSADRGSTDTQYF.